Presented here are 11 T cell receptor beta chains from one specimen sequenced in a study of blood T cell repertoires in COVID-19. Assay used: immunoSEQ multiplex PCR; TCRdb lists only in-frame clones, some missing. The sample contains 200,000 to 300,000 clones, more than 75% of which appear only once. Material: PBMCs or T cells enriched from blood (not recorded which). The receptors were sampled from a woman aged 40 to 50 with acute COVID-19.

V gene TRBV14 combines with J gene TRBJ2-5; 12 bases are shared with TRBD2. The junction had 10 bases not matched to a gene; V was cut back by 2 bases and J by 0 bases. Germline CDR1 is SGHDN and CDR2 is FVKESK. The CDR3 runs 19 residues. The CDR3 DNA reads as TGTGCCAGCAGCCAACGACTAGCGGGAGCAAGACCAGACCAAGAGACCCAGTACTTC. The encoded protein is CASSQRLAGARPDQETQYF.

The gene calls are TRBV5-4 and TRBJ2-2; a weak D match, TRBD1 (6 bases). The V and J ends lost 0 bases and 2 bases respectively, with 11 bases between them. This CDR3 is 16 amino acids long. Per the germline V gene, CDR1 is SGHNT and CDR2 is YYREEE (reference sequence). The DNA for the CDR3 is TGTGCCAGCAGCTTGGGCACAGGGCCCAACACCGGGGAGCTGTTTTTT. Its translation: CASSLGTGPNTGELFF.

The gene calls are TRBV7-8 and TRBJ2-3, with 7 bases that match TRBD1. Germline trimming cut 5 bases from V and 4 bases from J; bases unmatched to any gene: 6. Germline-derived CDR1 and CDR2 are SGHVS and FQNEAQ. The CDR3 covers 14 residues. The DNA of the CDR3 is TGTGCCAGCAGCCAGACAGGGTTCGCAGATACGCAGTATTTT. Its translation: CASSQTGFADTQYF.

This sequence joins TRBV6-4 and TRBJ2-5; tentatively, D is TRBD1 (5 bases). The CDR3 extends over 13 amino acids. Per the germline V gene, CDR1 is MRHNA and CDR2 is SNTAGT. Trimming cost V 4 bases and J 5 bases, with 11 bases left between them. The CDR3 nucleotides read TGTGCCAGCAGTGTCACGGCAGGGGAGACCCAGTACTTC. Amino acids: CASSVTAGETQYF.

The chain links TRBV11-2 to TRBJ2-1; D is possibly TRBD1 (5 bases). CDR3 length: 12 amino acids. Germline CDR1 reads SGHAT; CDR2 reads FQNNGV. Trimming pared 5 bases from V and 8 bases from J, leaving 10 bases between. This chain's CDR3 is CASSHEGDEQFF. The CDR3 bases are TGTGCCAGCAGCCACGAAGGGGATGAGCAGTTCTTC.

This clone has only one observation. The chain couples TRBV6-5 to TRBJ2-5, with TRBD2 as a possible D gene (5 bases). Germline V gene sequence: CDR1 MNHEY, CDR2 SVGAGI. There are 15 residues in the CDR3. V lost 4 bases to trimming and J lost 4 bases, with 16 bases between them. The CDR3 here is CASSSTRTALETQYF. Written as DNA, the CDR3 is TGTGCCAGCAGTTCAACTAGAACAGCATTAGAGACCCAGTACTTC.

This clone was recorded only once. For the CDR3, the DNA is TGTGCCAGCAGCTTGGCGGGACTAGCGGGACCGTACACCGGGGAGCTGTTTTTT. Translated, it gives CASSLAGLAGPYTGELFF. The V call is TRBV5-8, the J call TRBJ2-2; TRBD2 agrees at 13 bases. CDR3 length: 18 residues. In germline, CDR1 is SGHTS, CDR2 YDEGEE. J gave up 3 bases and V 0 bases, and 5 bases lay outside the gene matches.

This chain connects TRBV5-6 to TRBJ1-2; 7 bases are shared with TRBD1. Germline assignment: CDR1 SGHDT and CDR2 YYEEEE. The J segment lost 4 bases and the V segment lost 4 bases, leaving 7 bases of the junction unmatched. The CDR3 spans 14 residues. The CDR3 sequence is CASSTQGPVYGYTF. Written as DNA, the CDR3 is TGTGCCAGCAGCACACAGGGGCCGGTCTATGGCTACACCTTC.

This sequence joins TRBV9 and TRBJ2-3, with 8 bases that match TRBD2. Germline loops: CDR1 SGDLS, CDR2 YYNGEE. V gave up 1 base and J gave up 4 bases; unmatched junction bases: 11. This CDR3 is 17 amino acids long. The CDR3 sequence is CASSVPGSSGSPDTQYF. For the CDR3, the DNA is TGTGCCAGCAGCGTACCCGGGTCTAGCGGGTCCCCAGATACGCAGTATTTT.

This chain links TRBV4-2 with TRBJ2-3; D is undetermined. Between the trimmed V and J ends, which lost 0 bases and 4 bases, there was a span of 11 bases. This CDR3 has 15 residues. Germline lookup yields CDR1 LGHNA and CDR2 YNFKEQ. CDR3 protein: CASSQDAAFSDTQYF. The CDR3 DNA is TGTGCCAGCAGCCAAGATGCCGCGTTCTCAGATACGCAGTATTTT.

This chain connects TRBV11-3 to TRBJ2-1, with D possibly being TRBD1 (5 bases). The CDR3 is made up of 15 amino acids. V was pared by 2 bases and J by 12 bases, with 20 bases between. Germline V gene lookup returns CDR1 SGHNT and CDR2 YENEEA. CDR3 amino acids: CASSLFSGSGDGQFF. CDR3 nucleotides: TGTGCCAGCAGCTTATTTTCAGGGTCCGGTGACGGGCAGTTCTTC.